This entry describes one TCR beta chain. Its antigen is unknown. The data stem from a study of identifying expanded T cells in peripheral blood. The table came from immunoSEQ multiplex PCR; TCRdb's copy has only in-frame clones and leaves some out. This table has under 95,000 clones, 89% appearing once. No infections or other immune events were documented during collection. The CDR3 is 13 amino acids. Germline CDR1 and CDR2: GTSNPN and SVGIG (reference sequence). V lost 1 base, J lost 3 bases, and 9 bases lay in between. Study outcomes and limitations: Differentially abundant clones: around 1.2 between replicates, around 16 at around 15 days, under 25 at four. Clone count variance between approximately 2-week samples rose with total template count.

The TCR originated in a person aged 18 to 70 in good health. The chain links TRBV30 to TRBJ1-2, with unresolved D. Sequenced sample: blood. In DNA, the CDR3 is TGTGCCTGGAGTGATTTAGCGGACTATGGCTACACCTTC. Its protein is CAWSDLADYGYTF.